This T cell receptor (beta chain) was profiled in a study of blood T cell repertoires in COVID-19. As for the study in general: Sites in the United States, Italy and Spain provided acute and convalescent COVID-19 samples. Nucleic acid was either cDNA or gDNA, and it came from T cells, B-cell-depleted T cells, or PBMCs.

The length of the CDR3 is 14 residues. Trimming stripped 5 bases from V and 5 bases from J, with 13 bases between. Germline V gene lookup returns CDR1 LNHNV and CDR2 YYDKDF (reference sequence). Original analysis: Reference gene primer amplification yielded estimated nucleated cell counts. TCRdb's table, derived via immunoSEQ multiplex PCR, lists solely in-frame clones and lacks some. That table furnishes V, J and clone size, whereas the DNA furnished D and trimming. The sample yields about 99,000 clones, 87% seen once. The sequenced sample was peripheral blood. The TCR was taken from a man in his forties or fifties with acute or convalescent COVID-19. The chain employs TRBV15 and TRBJ1-5; D is unresolved. CDR3 DNA sequence: TGTGCCACCAGCCCTCGAGGTGGCTATCAGCCCCAGCATTTT. It codes for CATSPRGGYQPQHF.